The 26 T cell receptor beta chains presented below share a single source sample, sequenced in a study of graft-versus-host responses after intestinal transplantation. Assay: immunoSEQ multiplex PCR; the TCRdb copy retains only in-frame clones and omits some. The repertoire holds 80,000 to 100,000 clones, with about 90% as singletons. No antigens are known for them. The sequences come from unstimulated CD4+ T cells sorted from spleen or lymph node cells, collected before intestinal transplant. The origin of the receptors is a human donor who received an intestinal transplant.

This chain links TRBV30 with TRBJ1-2; TRBD1 matches 7 bases. This CDR3 spans 14 amino acids. J lost 5 bases, V lost 6 bases, and 12 bases had no gene match. Germline values: CDR1 GTSNPN, CDR2 SVGIG (reference sequence). The CDR3 reads CACNLGQLLYGYTF. Written as DNA, the CDR3 is TGTGCCTGCAACCTGGGACAGCTACTTTATGGCTACACCTTC.

J is TRBJ1-6 and V is TRBV7-2; D not certain. V lost 1 base and J lost 10, with 17 bases in between. CDR3 size: 16 residues. CDR1 SGHTA and CDR2 FQGNSA come from the germline V gene. The CDR3 DNA reads as TGTGCCAGCAGCTTAGTGATTGGGAGGGCGCGATCACCCCTCCACTTT. It yields the protein CASSLVIGRARSPLHF.

On this clone itself: Other DNA sequences from this sample encode an identical CDR3 as well. The J gene is TRBJ1-3, the V gene TRBV5-1, with 7 bases that match TRBD1. Germline values: CDR1 SGHRS, CDR2 YFSETQ. The CDR3 runs 14 residues. V was clipped by 0 bases and J by 3 bases; unmatched bases: 0. The CDR3 DNA reads TGCGCCAGCAGCTTGGGACAGGGTGGAAACACCATATATTTT. It encodes CASSLGQGGNTIYF.

The chain recombines TRBV14 with TRBJ1-2; TRBD1 might be the D (5 bases). The CDR3 runs to 12 residues. CDR1 is SGHDN, CDR2 FVKESK, per germline. The ends were cut back, 0 bases at V and 7 bases at J, with 6 bases in the middle. This CDR3 is CASSQDRAGYTF. DNA of the CDR3: TGTGCCAGCAGCCAAGACAGGGCTGGCTACACCTTC.

The chain combines TRBV2 with TRBJ1-2; D is uncertain. V lost 9 bases and J 5 bases, leaving 10 bases between the germline ends. The CDR3 spans 11 residues. Germline V gives CDR1 SNHLY, CDR2 FYNNEI. CDR3 DNA sequence: TGTGCCAGACGGAGGTGGTATGGCTACACCTTC. Translated, it gives CARRRWYGYTF.

The chain combines TRBV7-3 with TRBJ2-5, with TRBD1 matching 9 bases. V trimming: 5 bases; J trimming: 4 bases; junction bases outside the gene matches: 8. This CDR3 contains 15 residues. The germline gives CDR1 SGHTA, CDR2 FQGTGA. The CDR3 region has the DNA TGTGCCAGCAGCCTGGGGACAGGGCGTTCAGAGACCCAGTACTTC. This translates into CASSLGTGRSETQYF.

The gene calls are TRBV19 and TRBJ2-7; D possibly corresponds to TRBD2 (5 bases). Trimming removed 3 bases from V and 3 bases from J, with 9 bases in between. Germline CDR1 LNHDA, CDR2 SQIVND (reference sequence). This CDR3 region has 13 residues. CDR3 sequence reads: CASSIDRGYEQYF. CDR3 DNA sequence: TGTGCCAGTAGTATTGATCGGGGCTACGAGCAGTACTTC.

The chain carries TRBV30 and TRBJ1-1; 7 nucleotides line up with TRBD1. Germline trimming cut 5 bases from V and 7 bases from J; bases unmatched to any gene: 7. CDR1 and CDR2 (germline): GTSNPN, SVGIG (reference sequence). The CDR3 runs to 12 residues. CDR3 bases: TGTGCCTGGGGAACAGGGGAACGTGAAGCTTTCTTT. This sequence encodes CAWGTGEREAFF.

This sequence joins TRBV12-2 and TRBJ2-3; the table's D gene call, TRBD2, was not cross checked with the DNA. TRBV12-2 is listed as a pseudogene. This CDR3 has 15 residues. The CDR3 spells CASRLASGGADTQYF. The CDR3 DNA is TGTGCAAGTCGCTTAGCTAGCGGGGGGGCAGATACGCAGTATTTT.

The rearrangement uses TRBV5-1 and TRBJ2-5, with D hard to call. The CDR3 runs to 13 residues. The germline gives CDR1 SGHRS, CDR2 YFSETQ. With 4 bases removed from V and 5 bases from J, the gap between germline ends came to 12 bases. The CDR3 loop reads CASSMGGRETQYF. In DNA, the CDR3 is TGCGCCAGCAGCATGGGCGGTCGTGAGACCCAGTACTTC.

Details on this clone: Different DNA sequences within this sample yield the same CDR3. The chain links TRBV18 to TRBJ1-2; TRBD1 agrees at 8 bases. Losses at the gene ends were 2 bases for V and 7 bases for J; bases not matched to a gene: 3. The V gene's germline CDR1 is KGHSH and CDR2 LQKENI. The length of the CDR3 is 13 residues. The CDR3 reads CASSPGTGGGYTF. DNA of the CDR3: TGTGCCAGCTCACCAGGGACAGGTGGTGGCTACACCTTC. Looking up the rest from reference TRBV18 and TRBJ1-2 gives the full variable domain: NAGVMQNPRHLVRRRGQEARLRCSPMKGHSHVYWYRQLPEEGLKFMVYLQKENIIDESGMPKERFSAEFPKEGPSILRIQQVVRGDSAAYFCASSPGTGGGYTFGSGTRLTVV.

The chain uses TRBV5-8 and TRBJ2-7; TRBD2 agrees at 13 bases. V lost 0 bases, J lost 3 bases, and 9 bases stayed unmatched. The germline gives CDR1 SGHTS, CDR2 YDEGEE. This CDR3 is 18 amino acids long. This CDR3 reads CASSLGGTSGKWIYEQYF. CDR3 in DNA: TGTGCCAGCAGCTTGGGAGGGACTAGCGGGAAGTGGATCTACGAGCAGTACTTC.

The chain couples TRBV15 to TRBJ2-1, with D perhaps TRBD2 (6 bases). In germline, CDR1 is LNHNV, CDR2 YYDKDF (reference sequence). The length of the CDR3 is 13 residues. Trimming shortened V by 2 bases and J by 8 bases, and 10 bases separated the two germline ends. The CDR3 reads CATSRPRRDEQFF. DNA of the CDR3: TGTGCCACCAGCAGACCCCGGAGGGATGAGCAGTTCTTC.

As DNA, the CDR3 is TGTGCCAGCAGCTTTTGGGGACTAGCGGGAGATGAGCAGTTCTTC. Translation: CASSFWGLAGDEQFF. This sequence joins TRBV7-9 and TRBJ2-1, with 14 bases matching TRBD2. This CDR3 contains 15 residues. Germline V CDR1 and CDR2: SEHNR, FQNEAQ (reference sequence). J gave up 8 bases and V 3 bases, and 3 bases lay outside the gene matches.

The J gene is TRBJ1-5, the V gene TRBV6-1; D is unclear. The ends were cut back, 2 bases at V and 3 bases at J, with 8 bases in the middle. Germline CDR1 is MNHNS and CDR2 is SASEGT. This CDR3 has 14 residues. In nucleotides, the CDR3 is TGTGCCAGCAGTGAACAGGTGGTCAATCAGCCCCAGCATTTT. Protein product: CASSEQVVNQPQHF.

V gene TRBV6-5 combines with J gene TRBJ1-1; 8 bases line up with TRBD1. The J segment lost 2 bases and the V segment lost 6 bases, leaving 8 bases of the junction unmatched. Germline V gene sequence: CDR1 MNHEY, CDR2 SVGAGI. The CDR3 runs to 15 residues. CDR3 DNA sequence: TGTGCCAGCAGACCATCCGGGACAGGAAACACTGAAGCTTTCTTT. Translating gives CASRPSGTGNTEAFF.

This sequence joins TRBV7-2 and TRBJ1-2, with TRBD1 as a possible D gene (5 bases). Trimming left V 1 base short and J 8 bases short, with 5 bases between. CDR1 and CDR2 (germline): SGHTA, FQGNSA. This CDR3 spans 11 amino acids. CDR3 in DNA: TGTGCCAGCAGCTTAGGGGGCGGCTACACCTTC. Protein product: CASSLGGGYTF. Combining the CDR3 with reference TRBV7-2 and TRBJ1-2 gives the whole variable domain GAGVSQSPSNKVTEKGKDVELRCDPISGHTALYWYRQSLGQGLEFLIYFQGNSAPDKSGLPSDRFSAERTGGSVSTLTIQRTQQEDSAVYLCASSLGGGYTFGSGTRLTVV.

A few counts support this clone. V and J are TRBV6-5 and TRBJ1-1; D might be TRBD1 (5 bases). CDR1 is MNHEY and CDR2 is SVGAGI in the germline V gene. The CDR3 runs to 14 residues. V dropped 5 bases and J dropped 0 bases, with 10 bases sitting between them. CDR3 DNA sequence: TGTGCCAGCAGTAACCACAGGTTGAACACTGAAGCTTTCTTT. Amino acids: CASSNHRLNTEAFF.

The gene calls are TRBV5-5 and TRBJ2-3; 7 nucleotides align to TRBD2. The V segment lost 2 bases and the J segment 2 bases; nucleotides outside the gene matches: 5. Germline lookup yields CDR1 SGHKS and CDR2 YYEKEE (reference sequence). The CDR3 length is 15 residues. CDR3 protein: CASSLGREPTDTQYF. For the CDR3, the DNA is TGTGCCAGCAGCTTAGGGCGGGAGCCCACAGATACGCAGTATTTT.

The J gene is TRBJ1-2, the V gene TRBV28; D is possibly TRBD1 (6 bases). Trimming shortened V by 3 bases and J by 6 bases, and 20 bases separated the two germline ends. The CDR3 sequence is 16 residues long. Germline V gene data show CDR1 as MDHEN and CDR2 as SYDVKM. This chain's CDR3 is CASSFGGGMGLNGYTF. The CDR3 DNA reads TGTGCCAGCAGTTTTGGGGGGGGCATGGGGCTAAATGGCTACACCTTC.

V gene TRBV2 combines with J gene TRBJ2-2, with no clear D. From germline, CDR1 is SNHLY and CDR2 FYNNEI. This CDR3 has 14 amino acids. Trimming took 2 bases from V and 1 from J, leaving 5 bases between them. The CDR3 protein is CASSEFRNTGELFF. The CDR3 bases are TGTGCCAGCAGTGAATTCCGGAACACCGGGGAGCTGTTTTTT. Using reference TRBV2 and TRBJ2-2 for the parts outside the CDR3, the full variable domain is EPEVTQTPSHQVTQMGQEVILRCVPISNHLYFYWYRQILGQKVEFLVSFYNNEISEKSEIFDDQFSVERPDGSNFTLKIRSTKLEDSAMYFCASSEFRNTGELFFGEGSRLTVL.

This rearrangement joins TRBV7-2 to TRBJ2-5; D is perhaps TRBD1 (7 bases). With 5 bases removed from V and 2 bases from J, the gap between germline ends came to 12 bases. The CDR3 is 14 residues long. CDR1 SGHTA and CDR2 FQGNSA come from the germline V gene. In nucleotides, the CDR3 is TGTGCCAGCAGCCGGGACAGCGGGCAAGAGACCCAGTACTTC. As protein: CASSRDSGQETQYF.

The CDR3 DNA sequence: TGTGCCAGCAGCTTAGCGTCGGGAGGGCCCAACGAGCAGTACTTC. It specifies CASSLASGGPNEQYF. The rearrangement links TRBV11-2 to TRBJ2-7; 8 bases fit TRBD2. In germline, CDR1 is SGHAT, CDR2 FQNNGV. The V segment lost 1 base and the J segment 5 bases; nucleotides outside the gene matches: 7. CDR3 size: 15 residues.

This clone has only one observation. The chain combines TRBV6-1 with TRBJ2-7; D is perhaps TRBD2 (5 bases). This CDR3 has 13 residues. V lost 4 bases and J lost 6, with 13 bases in between. Germline V lookup: CDR1 MNHNS, CDR2 SASEGT. CDR3 in amino acids: CASSGEYSGEQYF. CDR3 nucleotide sequence: TGTGCCAGCAGTGGGGAGTATTCGGGCGAGCAGTACTTC.

The J gene is TRBJ1-5, the V gene TRBV7-2, with D possibly TRBD1 on 5 matching bases. This CDR3 has 14 residues. CDR1 is SGHTA and CDR2 is FQGNSA in the germline V gene. V lost 3 bases and J lost 9, with 15 bases in between. CDR3 in DNA: TGTGCCAGCAGCTTCGGGGGATGGAAAGGGCCCCAGCATTTT. The encoded protein is CASSFGGWKGPQHF.

The chain couples TRBV6-5 to TRBJ2-2, with 13 bases lining up with TRBD2. Germline loops: CDR1 MNHEY, CDR2 SVGAGI. Germline trimming cut 6 bases from V and 6 bases from J; bases unmatched to any gene: 4. The CDR3 length is 15 residues. The CDR3 nucleotides are TGTGCCAGCAGACGGACTAGCGGGAGTTCCGGGGAGCTGTTTTTT. It yields the protein CASRRTSGSSGELFF.